Listed below are T cell receptor beta chains from one sample, sequenced in a study of shared clonotypes between healthy human individuals. Repertoires were generated with immunoSEQ multiplex PCR, while TCRdb's copy carries only in-frame clones and drops some. The sample holds around 2,000,000 clones, around 93% seen once. Sequencing used naive CD8+ T cells from PBMCs. Receptors originate from a man aged 18 to 30 in good health. Some clones in this sample may be carry-over from other donors' samples. CDR3s include the opening cysteine and the closing phenylalanine or tryptophan. The D gene is left open where the match is weak. The size entry is marked missing in some rows and otherwise reads once, few, many or a size class.

clone_size: .
v_call: TRBV10-3
j_call: TRBJ2-1
d_call: .
cdr3_aa: CAISESLDAPDEQFF
cdr3_nt: TGTGCCATCAGTGAGTCGTTAGACGCCCCGGACGAGCAGTTCTTC

clone_size: .
v_call: TRBV13
j_call: TRBJ2-2
d_call: .
cdr3_aa: CASSLGGGRTGELFF
cdr3_nt: TGTGCCAGCAGCTTAGGGGGCGGGCGGACCGGGGAGCTGTTTTTT

clone_size: .
v_call: TRBV7-7
j_call: TRBJ2-7
d_call: TRBD2
cdr3_aa: CASSLEPSGTYEQYF
cdr3_nt: TGTGCCAGCAGCTTAGAACCTAGCGGCACCTACGAGCAGTACTTC

clone_size: .
v_call: TRBV25-1
j_call: TRBJ2-7
d_call: .
cdr3_aa: CASSGTARPSYEQYF
cdr3_nt: TGTGCCAGCAGTGGCACAGCAAGACCTTCCTACGAGCAGTACTTC

clone_size: .
v_call: TRBV28
j_call: TRBJ2-3
d_call: TRBD2
cdr3_aa: CASSGLAVSTDTQYF
cdr3_nt: TGTGCCAGCAGCGGACTAGCGGTGAGCACAGATACGCAGTATTTT

clone_size: .
v_call: TRBV7-8
j_call: TRBJ2-7
d_call: TRBD1
cdr3_aa: CASSFFRDRGLNYEQYF
cdr3_nt: TGTGCCAGCAGCTTTTTCCGGGACAGGGGGCTCAACTACGAGCAGTACTTC

clone_size: .
v_call: TRBV11-2
j_call: TRBJ2-2
d_call: .
cdr3_aa: CASSFPRWGAGNTGELFF
cdr3_nt: TGTGCCAGCAGCTTCCCCCGGTGGGGAGCGGGGAACACCGGGGAGCTGTTTTTT

clone_size: .
v_call: TRBV27
j_call: TRBJ2-5
d_call: TRBD2
cdr3_aa: CASSLTSGSSETQYF
cdr3_nt: TGTGCCAGCAGTCTGACTAGCGGGAGTTCAGAGACCCAGTACTTC

clone_size: .
v_call: TRBV9
j_call: TRBJ2-1
d_call: TRBD2
cdr3_aa: CASSVGGTSGRANNEQFF
cdr3_nt: TGTGCCAGCAGCGTAGGTGGGACTAGCGGGAGGGCCAACAATGAGCAGTTCTTC

clone_size: .
v_call: TRBV19
j_call: TRBJ2-5
d_call: TRBD2
cdr3_aa: CASSPAGGRETQYF
cdr3_nt: TGTGCCAGTAGTCCAGCGGGAGGGCGGGAGACCCAGTACTTC

clone_size: .
v_call: TRBV27
j_call: TRBJ2-1
d_call: TRBD2
cdr3_aa: CASTGLAGSSYNEQFF
cdr3_nt: TGTGCCAGCACCGGACTAGCGGGCAGCTCCTACAATGAGCAGTTCTTC

clone_size: .
v_call: TRBV4-1
j_call: TRBJ1-1
d_call: .
cdr3_aa: CASSQDPGGVGVAFF
cdr3_nt: TGCGCCAGCAGCCAAGATCCCGGCGGGGTGGGTGTAGCTTTCTTT

clone_size: .
v_call: TRBV6-1
j_call: TRBJ2-5
d_call: .
cdr3_aa: CASSETRRETQYF
cdr3_nt: TGTGCCAGCAGTGAGACCCGACGGGAGACCCAGTACTTC

clone_size: .
v_call: TRBV19
j_call: TRBJ2-1
d_call: TRBD2
cdr3_aa: CASSPGRPGNEQFF
cdr3_nt: TGTGCCAGTAGCCCCGGGAGGCCGGGGAATGAGCAGTTCTTC

clone_size: once
v_call: TRBV27
j_call: TRBJ2-2
d_call: .
cdr3_aa: CASCSINTGELFF
cdr3_nt: TGTGCCAGCTGTTCTATAAACACCGGGGAGCTGTTTTTT

clone_size: .
v_call: TRBV28
j_call: TRBJ2-1
d_call: TRBD2
cdr3_aa: CASIGGVDNEQFF
cdr3_nt: TGTGCCAGCATTGGGGGGGTGGACAATGAGCAGTTCTTC

clone_size: .
v_call: TRBV5-1
j_call: TRBJ1-5
d_call: TRBD1
cdr3_aa: CASSWTGGYLQPQHF
cdr3_nt: TGCGCCAGCAGCTGGACAGGGGGATATTTACAGCCCCAGCATTTT

clone_size: .
v_call: TRBV10-3
j_call: TRBJ2-3
d_call: .
cdr3_aa: CAFRLGTQYTDTQYF
cdr3_nt: TGTGCCTTCAGACTAGGGACTCAATACACAGATACGCAGTATTTT

clone_size: .
v_call: TRBV4-1
j_call: TRBJ2-7
d_call: TRBD1
cdr3_aa: CASSQRTGAGEQYF
cdr3_nt: TGCGCCAGCAGCCAAAGGACAGGGGCGGGCGAGCAGTACTTC

clone_size: .
v_call: TRBV29-1
j_call: TRBJ1-4
d_call: .
cdr3_aa: CSVEGRLIGENEKLFF
cdr3_nt: TGCAGCGTTGAAGGCCGGCTGATTGGCGAGAATGAAAAACTGTTTTTT

clone_size: .
v_call: TRBV11-2
j_call: TRBJ2-2
d_call: .
cdr3_aa: CASSFRGDTGELFF
cdr3_nt: TGTGCCAGCAGCTTTCGGGGTGACACCGGGGAGCTGTTTTTT

clone_size: .
v_call: TRBV27
j_call: TRBJ1-1
d_call: .
cdr3_aa: CASSINRDLVNTEAFF
cdr3_nt: TGTGCCAGCAGTATTAACAGGGATCTAGTGAACACTGAAGCTTTCTTT

clone_size: .
v_call: TRBV4-1
j_call: TRBJ2-2
d_call: .
cdr3_aa: CASSLTGYGELFF
cdr3_nt: TGCGCCAGCAGCCTAACAGGGTACGGGGAGCTGTTTTTT

clone_size: .
v_call: TRBV9
j_call: TRBJ2-1
d_call: .
cdr3_aa: CASSVVGGVGDEQFF
cdr3_nt: TGTGCCAGCAGCGTAGTGGGCGGGGTGGGCGATGAGCAGTTCTTC

clone_size: .
v_call: TRBV28
j_call: TRBJ1-1
d_call: .
cdr3_aa: CASTLRASLGDTEAFF
cdr3_nt: TGTGCCAGCACCCTCCGGGCAAGTCTAGGAGACACTGAAGCTTTCTTT

clone_size: .
v_call: TRBV6-6
j_call: TRBJ2-2
d_call: TRBD2
cdr3_aa: CASSWGLAGDTGELFF
cdr3_nt: TGTGCCAGCAGTTGGGGACTAGCGGGGGACACCGGGGAGCTGTTTTTT

clone_size: .
v_call: TRBV27
j_call: TRBJ1-4
d_call: .
cdr3_aa: CASSPDSHNNEKLFF
cdr3_nt: TGTGCCAGCAGTCCTGACAGTCACAACAATGAAAAACTGTTTTTT

clone_size: once
v_call: TRBV10-3
j_call: TRBJ2-7
d_call: .
cdr3_aa: CAISERRQESYEQYF
cdr3_nt: TGTGCCATCAGTGAGCGACGACAGGAGTCCTACGAGCAGTACTTC

clone_size: .
v_call: TRBV4-3
j_call: TRBJ1-2
d_call: .
cdr3_aa: CASSQEVQSIYGYTF
cdr3_nt: TGCGCCAGCAGCCAAGAAGTACAGAGCATCTATGGCTACACCTTC

clone_size: .
v_call: TRBV6-6
j_call: TRBJ2-7
d_call: .
cdr3_aa: CASSFTVYEQYF
cdr3_nt: TGTGCCAGCAGTTTCACAGTCTACGAGCAGTACTTC

clone_size: .
v_call: TRBV9
j_call: TRBJ2-3
d_call: TRBD2
cdr3_aa: CASSATQEASGSFYTQYF
cdr3_nt: TGTGCCAGCAGCGCCACCCAGGAGGCTAGCGGGAGTTTTTATACGCAGTATTTT

clone_size: once
v_call: TRBV30
j_call: TRBJ2-1
d_call: .
cdr3_aa: CAWSIGDEQFF
cdr3_nt: TGTGCCTGGAGTATAGGTGATGAGCAGTTCTTC

clone_size: .
v_call: TRBV2
j_call: TRBJ2-7
d_call: TRBD2
cdr3_aa: CASSEWTAGGYEQYF
cdr3_nt: TGTGCCAGCAGTGAGTGGACAGCGGGGGGATACGAGCAGTACTTC

clone_size: .
v_call: TRBV28
j_call: TRBJ2-1
d_call: TRBD2
cdr3_aa: CASSLGLAGGYSYNEQFF
cdr3_nt: TGTGCCAGCAGTTTGGGACTAGCCGGGGGTTACTCCTACAATGAGCAGTTCTTC

clone_size: .
v_call: TRBV15
j_call: TRBJ1-1
d_call: .
cdr3_aa: CATSRASNTEAFF
cdr3_nt: TGTGCCACCAGCAGAGCCTCGAACACTGAAGCTTTCTTT

clone_size: few
v_call: TRBV7-9
j_call: TRBJ1-2
d_call: TRBD1
cdr3_aa: CASSGGQPNYGYTF
cdr3_nt: TGTGCCAGCAGCGGGGGACAGCCCAACTATGGCTACACCTTC

clone_size: .
v_call: TRBV11-2
j_call: TRBJ2-5
d_call: .
cdr3_aa: CASSLSGTQYF
cdr3_nt: TGTGCCAGCAGCTTGAGTGGGACCCAGTACTTC

clone_size: .
v_call: TRBV6-1
j_call: TRBJ1-5
d_call: .
cdr3_aa: CASTFRASNQPQHF
cdr3_nt: TGTGCCAGCACGTTTCGGGCGAGCAATCAGCCCCAGCATTTT

clone_size: few
v_call: TRBV4-2
j_call: TRBJ2-7
d_call: .
cdr3_aa: CASSQATSRSSYEQYF
cdr3_nt: TGTGCCAGCAGCCAGGCCACTAGCCGGAGCTCCTACGAGCAGTACTTC

clone_size: .
v_call: TRBV5-1
j_call: TRBJ2-7
d_call: .
cdr3_aa: CASSLPGPPDYEQYF
cdr3_nt: TGCGCCAGCAGCTTGCCGGGACCGCCAGATTACGAGCAGTACTTC

clone_size: .
v_call: TRBV7-9
j_call: TRBJ2-7
d_call: TRBD2
cdr3_aa: CASSSGLADNYEQYF
cdr3_nt: TGTGCCAGCAGCTCCGGACTAGCGGATAACTACGAGCAGTACTTC

clone_size: .
v_call: TRBV28
j_call: TRBJ1-1
d_call: TRBD1
cdr3_aa: CASRLDRGLRVTEAFF
cdr3_nt: TGTGCCAGCAGACTAGACAGGGGGCTACGGGTCACTGAAGCTTTCTTT

clone_size: .
v_call: TRBV27
j_call: TRBJ2-1
d_call: TRBD2
cdr3_aa: CASSPRTSGSNEQFF
cdr3_nt: TGTGCCAGCAGTCCCCGGACTAGCGGGAGCAATGAGCAGTTCTTC

clone_size: .
v_call: TRBV19
j_call: TRBJ2-7
d_call: TRBD1
cdr3_aa: CASSTLGQGASYEQYF
cdr3_nt: TGTGCCAGTAGTACCTTAGGACAGGGGGCTTCCTACGAGCAGTACTTC

clone_size: .
v_call: TRBV7-8
j_call: TRBJ2-2
d_call: .
cdr3_aa: CASLFGVPPGELFF
cdr3_nt: TGTGCCAGCCTCTTTGGAGTTCCCCCCGGGGAGCTGTTTTTT

clone_size: .
v_call: TRBV25-1
j_call: TRBJ2-3
d_call: .
cdr3_aa: CASSDADLQYF
cdr3_nt: TGTGCCAGCAGTGACGCGGACTTGCAGTATTTT

clone_size: .
v_call: TRBV27
j_call: TRBJ1-1
d_call: .
cdr3_aa: CASRVGVGQLNTEAFF
cdr3_nt: TGTGCCAGCAGGGTGGGGGTAGGACAGTTGAACACTGAAGCTTTCTTT

clone_size: .
v_call: TRBV5-4
j_call: TRBJ2-7
d_call: .
cdr3_aa: CASSTERYEQYF
cdr3_nt: TGTGCCAGCAGTACGGAGCGCTACGAGCAGTACTTC

clone_size: .
v_call: TRBV6-1
j_call: TRBJ2-3
d_call: .
cdr3_aa: CASSEYRDSDTQYF
cdr3_nt: TGTGCCAGCAGTGAATACAGGGACTCAGATACGCAGTATTTT

clone_size: .
v_call: TRBV9
j_call: TRBJ2-3
d_call: TRBD2
cdr3_aa: CASSVTAGVTDTQYF
cdr3_nt: TGTGCCAGCAGCGTAACGGCGGGAGTCACAGATACGCAGTATTTT

clone_size: .
v_call: TRBV27
j_call: TRBJ2-7
d_call: TRBD2
cdr3_aa: CASSLAGEGASEQYF
cdr3_nt: TGTGCCAGCAGTTTAGCGGGAGAAGGGGCCAGCGAGCAGTACTTC

clone_size: once
v_call: TRBV6-1
j_call: TRBJ2-1
d_call: TRBD1
cdr3_aa: CASSPGQGYNEQFF
cdr3_nt: TGTGCCAGCAGTCCGGGACAGGGCTACAATGAGCAGTTCTTC

clone_size: .
v_call: TRBV9
j_call: TRBJ1-1
d_call: .
cdr3_aa: CASSLGGGTEAFF
cdr3_nt: TGTGCCAGCAGCTTGGGGGGCGGGACTGAAGCTTTCTTT

clone_size: .
v_call: TRBV5-3
j_call: TRBJ2-7
d_call: .
cdr3_aa: CARSSGRGCTFYEQYF
cdr3_nt: TGTGCCAGAAGCTCTGGACGGGGGTGTACCTTCTACGAGCAGTACTTC

clone_size: .
v_call: TRBV27
j_call: TRBJ2-7
d_call: .
cdr3_aa: CASSLSAGRYEQYF
cdr3_nt: TGTGCCAGCAGTTTATCGGCGGGGCGATACGAGCAGTACTTC

clone_size: .
v_call: TRBV27
j_call: TRBJ2-3
d_call: .
cdr3_aa: CASSMDPSSYTDTQYF
cdr3_nt: TGTGCCAGCAGTATGGACCCATCCAGTTACACAGATACGCAGTATTTT

clone_size: .
v_call: TRBV29-1
j_call: TRBJ2-1
d_call: TRBD2
cdr3_aa: CSVILAGVRNEQFF
cdr3_nt: TGCAGCGTCATACTAGCGGGAGTCCGTAATGAGCAGTTCTTC